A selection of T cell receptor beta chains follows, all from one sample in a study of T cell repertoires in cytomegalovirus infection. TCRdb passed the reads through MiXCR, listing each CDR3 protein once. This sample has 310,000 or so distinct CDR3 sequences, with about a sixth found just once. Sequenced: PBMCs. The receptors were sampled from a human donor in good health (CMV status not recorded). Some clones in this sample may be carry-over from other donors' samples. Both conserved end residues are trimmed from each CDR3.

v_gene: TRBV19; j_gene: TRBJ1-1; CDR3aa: ASSIFGSLNTEAF
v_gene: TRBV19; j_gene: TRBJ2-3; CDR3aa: ASSRSSGSSTDTQY
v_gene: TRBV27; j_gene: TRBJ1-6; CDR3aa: ASSLSGGGNSPLH
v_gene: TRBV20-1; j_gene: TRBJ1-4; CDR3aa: SAGQGNREKLF
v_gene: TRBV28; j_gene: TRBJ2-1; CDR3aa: ASSSLRTSGGYEQF
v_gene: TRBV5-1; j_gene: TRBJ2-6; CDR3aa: ASSLPGTSGANVLT
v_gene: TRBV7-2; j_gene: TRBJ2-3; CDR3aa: ASSSPDRGTDTQY
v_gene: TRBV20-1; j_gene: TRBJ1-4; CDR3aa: SARDQGQSNEKLF
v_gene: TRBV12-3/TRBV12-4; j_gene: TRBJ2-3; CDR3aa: ASNLGLYRTDTQY
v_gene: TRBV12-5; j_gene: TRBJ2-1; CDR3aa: ASGFLLAGLSNEQF
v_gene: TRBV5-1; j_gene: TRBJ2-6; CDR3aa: ASSIGTDNRGANVLT
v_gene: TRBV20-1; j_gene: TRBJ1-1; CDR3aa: SALRDLGDTEAF
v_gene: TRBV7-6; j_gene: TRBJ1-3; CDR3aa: ASSFPEAGNTIY
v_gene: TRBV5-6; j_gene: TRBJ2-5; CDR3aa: ASSRPGLSNQETQY
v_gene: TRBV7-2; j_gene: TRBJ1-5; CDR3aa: ASSNPEYNQPQH
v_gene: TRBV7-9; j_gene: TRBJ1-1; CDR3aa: ASSRWTAEAF
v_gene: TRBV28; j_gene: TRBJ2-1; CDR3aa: ASSPPTSWNEQF
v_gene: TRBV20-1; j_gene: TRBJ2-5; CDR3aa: SARDLAQETQY
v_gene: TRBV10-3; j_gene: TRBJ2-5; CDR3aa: AISEEGIQETQY
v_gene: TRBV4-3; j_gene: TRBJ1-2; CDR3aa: ASSQDPTTGQGGYT
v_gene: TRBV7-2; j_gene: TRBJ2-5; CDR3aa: ASSPPSGGAQY
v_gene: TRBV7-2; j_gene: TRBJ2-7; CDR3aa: ASNPQGSKVEQY
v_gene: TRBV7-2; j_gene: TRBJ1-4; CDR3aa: ASSLSQGMGEKLF
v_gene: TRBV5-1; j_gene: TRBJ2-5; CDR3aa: ASSPHTGGLMETQY
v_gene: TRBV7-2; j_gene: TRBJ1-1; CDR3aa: ASSFGSGGNTEAF
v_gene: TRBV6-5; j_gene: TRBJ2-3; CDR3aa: ASSYSGLPGGNTQY
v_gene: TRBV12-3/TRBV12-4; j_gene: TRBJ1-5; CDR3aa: ASSLIRNQPQH
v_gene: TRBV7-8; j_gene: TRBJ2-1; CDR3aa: ASSLTITTYNEQF
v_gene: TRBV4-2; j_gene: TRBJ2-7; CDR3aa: ASSQESSAGTVTYEQY
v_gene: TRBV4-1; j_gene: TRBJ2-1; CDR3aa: ASSQEIGLAISYNEQF
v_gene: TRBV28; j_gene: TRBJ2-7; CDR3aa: ASSVTGTGTHEQY
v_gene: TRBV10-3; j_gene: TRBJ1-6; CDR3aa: AIRSGPIIGSPLH
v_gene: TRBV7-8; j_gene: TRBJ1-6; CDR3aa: ASSLNRDLEALNSPLH
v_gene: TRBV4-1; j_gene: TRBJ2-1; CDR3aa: ASSQLRTLSSYNEQF
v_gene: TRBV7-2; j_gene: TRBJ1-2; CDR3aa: ASSLDPVTGYT
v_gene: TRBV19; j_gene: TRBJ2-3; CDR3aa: ASSRDTSSTDTQY
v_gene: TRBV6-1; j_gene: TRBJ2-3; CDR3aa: ASSEQGPTDTQY
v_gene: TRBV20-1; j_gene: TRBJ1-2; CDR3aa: SARDSTRGRYGYT
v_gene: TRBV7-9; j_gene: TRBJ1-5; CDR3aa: ASSRDRAGNQPQH
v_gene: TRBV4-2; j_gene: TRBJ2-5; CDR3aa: ASSQAQSGGVQETQY
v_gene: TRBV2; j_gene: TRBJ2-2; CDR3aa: ASSETGGNTGELF
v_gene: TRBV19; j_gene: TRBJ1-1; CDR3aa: ASSTSVVPNTEAF
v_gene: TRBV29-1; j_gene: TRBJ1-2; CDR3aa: SVEQAYGYT
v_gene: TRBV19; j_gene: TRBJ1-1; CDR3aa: ASTNPGRTEAF
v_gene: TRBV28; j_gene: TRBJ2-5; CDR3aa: ASSLVSLETQY
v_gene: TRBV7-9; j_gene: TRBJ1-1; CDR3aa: ASSPSGLAHAAF
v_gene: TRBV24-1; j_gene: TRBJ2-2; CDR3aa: ATSDLTVDTGELF
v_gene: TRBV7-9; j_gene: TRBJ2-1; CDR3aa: ASSNPLSRTGHNEQF
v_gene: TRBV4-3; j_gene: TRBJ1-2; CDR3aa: ASSQYRAYSYGYT
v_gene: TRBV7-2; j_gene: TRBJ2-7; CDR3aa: ASSPLEQGGLYEQY
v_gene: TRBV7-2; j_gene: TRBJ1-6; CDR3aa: ASSLSQGSSPLH
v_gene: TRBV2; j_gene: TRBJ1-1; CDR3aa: ASREGGVGNTEAF
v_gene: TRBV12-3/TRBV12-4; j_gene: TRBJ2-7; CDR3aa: ASTLSGPSEQY
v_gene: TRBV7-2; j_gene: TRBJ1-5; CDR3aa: ASSPGPLNQPQH
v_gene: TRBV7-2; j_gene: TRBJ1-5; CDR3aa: ASSFTGENQPQH
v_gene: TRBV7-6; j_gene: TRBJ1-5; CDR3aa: ASSHGQYNQPQH
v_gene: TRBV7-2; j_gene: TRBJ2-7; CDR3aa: ASSPWGPSYEQY